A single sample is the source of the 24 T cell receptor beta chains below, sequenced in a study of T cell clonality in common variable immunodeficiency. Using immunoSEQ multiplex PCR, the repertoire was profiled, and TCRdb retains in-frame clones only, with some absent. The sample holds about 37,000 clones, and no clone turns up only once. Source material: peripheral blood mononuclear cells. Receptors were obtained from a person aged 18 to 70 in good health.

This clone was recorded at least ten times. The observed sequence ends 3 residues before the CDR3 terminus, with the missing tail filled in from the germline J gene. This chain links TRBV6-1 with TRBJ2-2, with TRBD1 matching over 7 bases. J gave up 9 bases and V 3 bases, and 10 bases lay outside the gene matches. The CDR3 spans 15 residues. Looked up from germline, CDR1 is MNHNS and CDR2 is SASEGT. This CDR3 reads CASSDPNTGVRELFF. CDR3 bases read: TGTGCCAGCAGTGACCCTAATACAGGGGTCAGGGAG.

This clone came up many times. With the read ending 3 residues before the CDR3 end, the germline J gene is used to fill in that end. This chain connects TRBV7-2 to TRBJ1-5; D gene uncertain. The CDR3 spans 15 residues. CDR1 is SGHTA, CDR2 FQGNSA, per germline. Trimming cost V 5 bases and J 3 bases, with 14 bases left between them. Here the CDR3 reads CASSPQPGFNQPQHF. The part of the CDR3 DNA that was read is TGTGCCAGCAGCCCGCAACCCGGGTTCAATCAGCCC. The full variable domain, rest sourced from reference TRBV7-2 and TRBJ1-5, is GAGVSQSPSNKVTEKGKDVELRCDPISGHTALYWYRQSLGQGLEFLIYFQGNSAPDKSGLPSDRFSAERTGGSVSTLTIQRTQQEDSAVYLCASSPQPGFNQPQHFGDGTRLSIL.

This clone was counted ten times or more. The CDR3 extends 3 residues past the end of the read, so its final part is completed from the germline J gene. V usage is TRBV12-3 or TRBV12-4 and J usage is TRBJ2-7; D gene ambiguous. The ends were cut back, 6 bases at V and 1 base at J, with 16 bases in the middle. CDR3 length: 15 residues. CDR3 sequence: CASSSTYIRSYEQYF. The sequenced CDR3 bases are TGTGCCAGCAGCTCGACATACATTCGGTCCTACGAG.

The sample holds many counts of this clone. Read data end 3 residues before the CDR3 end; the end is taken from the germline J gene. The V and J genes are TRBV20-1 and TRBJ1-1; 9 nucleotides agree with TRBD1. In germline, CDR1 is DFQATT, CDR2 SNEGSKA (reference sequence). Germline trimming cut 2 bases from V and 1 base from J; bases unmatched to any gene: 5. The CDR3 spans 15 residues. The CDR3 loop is CSARYRGLRNTEAFF. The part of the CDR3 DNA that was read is TGCAGTGCTAGATACAGGGGGCTCCGGAACACTGAA.

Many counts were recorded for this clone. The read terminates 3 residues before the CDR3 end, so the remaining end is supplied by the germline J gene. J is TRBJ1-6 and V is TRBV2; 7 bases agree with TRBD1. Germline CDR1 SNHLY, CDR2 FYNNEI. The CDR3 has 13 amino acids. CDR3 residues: CASRSGAGGPLHF. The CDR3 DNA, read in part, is TGTGCCAGCAGGTCAGGGGCAGGGGGTCCC.

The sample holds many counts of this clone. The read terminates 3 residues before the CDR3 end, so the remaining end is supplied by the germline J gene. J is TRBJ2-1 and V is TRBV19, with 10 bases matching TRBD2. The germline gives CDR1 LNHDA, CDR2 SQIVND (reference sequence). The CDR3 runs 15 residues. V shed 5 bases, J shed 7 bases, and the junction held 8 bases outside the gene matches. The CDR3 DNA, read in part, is TGTGCCAGTAGTTTAACTAGCGGGGCTCAAAATGAG. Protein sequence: CASSLTSGAQNE. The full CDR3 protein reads CASSLTSGAQNEQFF.

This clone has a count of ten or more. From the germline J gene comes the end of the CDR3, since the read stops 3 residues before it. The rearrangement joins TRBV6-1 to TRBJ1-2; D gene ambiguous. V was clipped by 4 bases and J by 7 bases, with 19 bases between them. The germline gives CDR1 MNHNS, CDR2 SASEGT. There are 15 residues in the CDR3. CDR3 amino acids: CASSAPGTFAGGYTF. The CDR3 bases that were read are TGTGCCAGCAGTGCCCCGGGCACCTTCGCGGGTGGC.

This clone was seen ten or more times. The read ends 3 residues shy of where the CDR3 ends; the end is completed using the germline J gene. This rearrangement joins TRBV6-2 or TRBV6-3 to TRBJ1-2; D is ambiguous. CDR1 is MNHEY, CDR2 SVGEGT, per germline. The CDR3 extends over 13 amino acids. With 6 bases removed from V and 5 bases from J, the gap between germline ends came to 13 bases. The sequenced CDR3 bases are TGTGCCAGCAGCCCAGACCGGCGGTATGGC. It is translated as CASSPDRRYG. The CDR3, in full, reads CASSPDRRYGYTF.

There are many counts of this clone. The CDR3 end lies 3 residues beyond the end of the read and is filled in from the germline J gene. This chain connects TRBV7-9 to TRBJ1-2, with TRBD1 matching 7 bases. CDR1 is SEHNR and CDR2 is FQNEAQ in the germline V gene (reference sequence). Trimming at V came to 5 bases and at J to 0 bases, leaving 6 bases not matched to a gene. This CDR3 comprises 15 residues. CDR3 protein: CASSETGMANYGYTF. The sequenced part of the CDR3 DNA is TGTGCCAGCAGCGAGACAGGGATGGCTAACTATGGC.

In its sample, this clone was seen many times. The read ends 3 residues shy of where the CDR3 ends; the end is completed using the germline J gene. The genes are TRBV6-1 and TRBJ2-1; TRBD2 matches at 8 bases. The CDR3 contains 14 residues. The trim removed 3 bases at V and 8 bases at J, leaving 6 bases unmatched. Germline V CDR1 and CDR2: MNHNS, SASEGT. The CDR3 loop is CASSDPGRGDEQFF. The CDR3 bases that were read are TGTGCCAGCAGTGACCCTGGGCGGGGGGATGAG.

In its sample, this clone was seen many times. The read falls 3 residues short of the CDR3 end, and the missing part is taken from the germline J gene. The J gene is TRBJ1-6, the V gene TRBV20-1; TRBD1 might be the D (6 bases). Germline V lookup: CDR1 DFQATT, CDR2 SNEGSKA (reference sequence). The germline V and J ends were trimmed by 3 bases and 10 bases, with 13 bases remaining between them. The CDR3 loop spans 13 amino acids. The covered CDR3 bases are TGCAGTGCTAGGTCCGCCAGGGGCTCACCC. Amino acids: CSARSARGSP. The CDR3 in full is CSARSARGSPLHF.

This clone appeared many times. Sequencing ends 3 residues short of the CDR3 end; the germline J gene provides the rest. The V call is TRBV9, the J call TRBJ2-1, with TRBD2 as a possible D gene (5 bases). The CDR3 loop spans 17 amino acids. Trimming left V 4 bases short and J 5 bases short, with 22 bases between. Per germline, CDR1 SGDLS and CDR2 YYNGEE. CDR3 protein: CASSPHLLRDYDNEQFF. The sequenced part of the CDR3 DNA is TGTGCCAGCAGCCCCCACCTGTTGAGAGACTACGACAATGAG.

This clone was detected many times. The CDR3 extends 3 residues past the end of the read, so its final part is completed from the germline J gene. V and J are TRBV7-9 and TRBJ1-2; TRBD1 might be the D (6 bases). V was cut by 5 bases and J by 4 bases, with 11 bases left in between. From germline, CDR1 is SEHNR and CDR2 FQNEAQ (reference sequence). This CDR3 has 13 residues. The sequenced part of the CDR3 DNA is TGTGCCAGCAGCCTGGGGGCGAGCTATGGC. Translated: CASSLGASYG. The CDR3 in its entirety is CASSLGASYGYTF.

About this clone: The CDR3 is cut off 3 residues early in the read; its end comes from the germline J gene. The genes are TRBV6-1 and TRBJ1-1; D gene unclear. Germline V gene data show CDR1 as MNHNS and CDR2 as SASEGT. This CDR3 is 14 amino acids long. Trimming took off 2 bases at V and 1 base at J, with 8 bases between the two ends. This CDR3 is CASSELSKNTEAFF. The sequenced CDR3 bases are TGTGCCAGCAGTGAACTTAGCAAGAACACTGAA.

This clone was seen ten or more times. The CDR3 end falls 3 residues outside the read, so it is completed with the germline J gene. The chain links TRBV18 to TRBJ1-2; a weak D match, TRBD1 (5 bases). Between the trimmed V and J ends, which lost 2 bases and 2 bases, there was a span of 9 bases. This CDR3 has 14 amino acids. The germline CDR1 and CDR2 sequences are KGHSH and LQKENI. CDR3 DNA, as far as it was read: TGTGCCAGCTCACCAGCAGCAGGGAACTATGGC. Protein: CASSPAAGNYG. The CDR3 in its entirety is CASSPAAGNYGYTF.

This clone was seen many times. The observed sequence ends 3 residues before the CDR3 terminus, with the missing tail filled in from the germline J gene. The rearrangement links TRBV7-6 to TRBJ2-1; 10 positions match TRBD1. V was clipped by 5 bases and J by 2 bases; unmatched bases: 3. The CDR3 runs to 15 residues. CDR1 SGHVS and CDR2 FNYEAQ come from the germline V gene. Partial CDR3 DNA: TGTGCCAGCAGCACGACAGGGGGCGCCTACAATGAG. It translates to CASSTTGGAYNE. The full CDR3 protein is CASSTTGGAYNEQFF.

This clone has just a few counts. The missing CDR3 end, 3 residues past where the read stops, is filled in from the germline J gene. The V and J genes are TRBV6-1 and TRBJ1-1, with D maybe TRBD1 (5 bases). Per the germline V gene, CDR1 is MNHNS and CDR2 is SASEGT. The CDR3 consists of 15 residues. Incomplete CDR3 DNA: TGTGCCAGCAGTGACGCCGGGAAGCCTTGGGAGGGG. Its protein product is CASSDAGKPWEG. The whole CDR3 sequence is CASSDAGKPWEGAFF.

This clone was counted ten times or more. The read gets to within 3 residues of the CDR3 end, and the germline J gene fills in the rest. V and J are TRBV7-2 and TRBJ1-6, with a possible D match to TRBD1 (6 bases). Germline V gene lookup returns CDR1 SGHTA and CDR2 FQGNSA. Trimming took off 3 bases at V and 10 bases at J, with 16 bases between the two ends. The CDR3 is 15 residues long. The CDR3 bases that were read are TGTGCCAGCAGCTTCTCAGGGGACCCGGGGTCACCC. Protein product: CASSFSGDPGSP. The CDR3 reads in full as CASSFSGDPGSPLHF.

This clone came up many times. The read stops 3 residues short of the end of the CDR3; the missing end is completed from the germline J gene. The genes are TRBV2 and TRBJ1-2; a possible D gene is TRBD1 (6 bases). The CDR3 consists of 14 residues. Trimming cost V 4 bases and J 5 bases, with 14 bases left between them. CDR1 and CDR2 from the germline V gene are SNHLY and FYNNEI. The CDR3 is CASSVSRGGYGYTF. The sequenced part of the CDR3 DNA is TGTGCCAGCAGTGTTTCCCGAGGGGGATATGGC. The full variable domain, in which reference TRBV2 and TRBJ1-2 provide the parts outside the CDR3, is EPEVTQTPSHQVTQMGQEVILRCVPISNHLYFYWYRQILGQKVEFLVSFYNNEISEKSEIFDDQFSVERPDGSNFTLKIRSTKLEDSAMYFCASSVSRGGYGYTFGSGTRLTVV.

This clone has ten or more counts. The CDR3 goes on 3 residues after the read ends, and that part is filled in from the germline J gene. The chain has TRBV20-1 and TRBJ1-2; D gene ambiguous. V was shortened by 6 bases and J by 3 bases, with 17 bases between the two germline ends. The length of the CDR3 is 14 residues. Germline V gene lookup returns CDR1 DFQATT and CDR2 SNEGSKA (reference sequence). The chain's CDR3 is CSAPDQKRDYGYTF. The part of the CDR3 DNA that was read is TGCAGTGCCCCCGACCAGAAGCGTGACTATGGC.

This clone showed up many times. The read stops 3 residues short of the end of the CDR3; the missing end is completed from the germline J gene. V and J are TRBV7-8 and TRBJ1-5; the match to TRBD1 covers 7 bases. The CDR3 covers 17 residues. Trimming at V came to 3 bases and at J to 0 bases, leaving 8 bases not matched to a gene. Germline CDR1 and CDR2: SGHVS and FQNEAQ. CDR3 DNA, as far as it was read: TGTGCCAGCAGCTTTGAGGGGGACAGTTATAGCAATCAGCCC. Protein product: CASSFEGDSYSNQP. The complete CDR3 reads CASSFEGDSYSNQPQHF.

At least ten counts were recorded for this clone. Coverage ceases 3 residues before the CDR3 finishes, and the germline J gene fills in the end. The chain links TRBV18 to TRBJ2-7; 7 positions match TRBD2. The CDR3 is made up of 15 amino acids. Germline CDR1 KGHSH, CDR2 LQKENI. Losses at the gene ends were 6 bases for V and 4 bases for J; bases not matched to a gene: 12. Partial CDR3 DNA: TGTGCCAGCTCTTTCCCCGTGGGGGGGGAGTACGAG. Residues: CASSFPVGGEYE. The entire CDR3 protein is CASSFPVGGEYEQYF.

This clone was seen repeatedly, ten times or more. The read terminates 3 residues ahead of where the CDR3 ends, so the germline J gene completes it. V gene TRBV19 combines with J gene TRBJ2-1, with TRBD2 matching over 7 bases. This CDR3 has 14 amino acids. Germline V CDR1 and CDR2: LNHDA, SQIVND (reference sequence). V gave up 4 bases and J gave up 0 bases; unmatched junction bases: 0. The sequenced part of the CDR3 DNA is TGTGCCAGTAGTACTAGCGGCTCCTACAATGAG. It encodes CASSTSGSYNE. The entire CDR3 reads CASSTSGSYNEQFF.

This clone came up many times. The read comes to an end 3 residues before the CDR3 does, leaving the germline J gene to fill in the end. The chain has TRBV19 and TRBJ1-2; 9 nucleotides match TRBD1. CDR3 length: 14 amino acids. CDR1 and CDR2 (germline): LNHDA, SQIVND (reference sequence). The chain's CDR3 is CASFPGGTGKGYTF. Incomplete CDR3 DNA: TGTGCCAGTTTCCCCGGTGGGACAGGGAAAGGC.